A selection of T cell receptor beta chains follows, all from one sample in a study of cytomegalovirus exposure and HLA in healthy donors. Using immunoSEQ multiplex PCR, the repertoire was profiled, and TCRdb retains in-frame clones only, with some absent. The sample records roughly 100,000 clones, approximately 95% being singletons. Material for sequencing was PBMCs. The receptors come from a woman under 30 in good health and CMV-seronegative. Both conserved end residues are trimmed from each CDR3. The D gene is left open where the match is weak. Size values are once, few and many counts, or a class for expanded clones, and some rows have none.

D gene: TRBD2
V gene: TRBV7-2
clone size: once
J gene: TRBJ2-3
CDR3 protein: ASSLDRAGGRGTDTQY

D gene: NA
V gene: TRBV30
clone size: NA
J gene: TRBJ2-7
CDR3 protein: AWTPRPESYEQY

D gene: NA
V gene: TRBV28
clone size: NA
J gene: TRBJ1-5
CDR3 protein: ASTEAPRVPQPQH

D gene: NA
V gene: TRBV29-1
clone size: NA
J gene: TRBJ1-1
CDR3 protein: SVEETGGVRAF

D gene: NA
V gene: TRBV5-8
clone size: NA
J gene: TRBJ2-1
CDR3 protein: ASILDGSYFYNEQF

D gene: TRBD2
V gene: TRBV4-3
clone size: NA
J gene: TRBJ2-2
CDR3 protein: ASSQDMGGEAGELF

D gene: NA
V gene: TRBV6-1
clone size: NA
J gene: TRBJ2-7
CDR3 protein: ASRDRFFEGEQY

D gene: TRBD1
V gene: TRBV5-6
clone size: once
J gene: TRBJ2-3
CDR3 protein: ASSAAGTGLSHGGDTQY

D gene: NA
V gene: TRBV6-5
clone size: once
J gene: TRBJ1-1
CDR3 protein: ASSYREVGTEAF

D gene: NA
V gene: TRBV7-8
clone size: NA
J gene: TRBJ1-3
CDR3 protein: ASSLEPSSGNTIY

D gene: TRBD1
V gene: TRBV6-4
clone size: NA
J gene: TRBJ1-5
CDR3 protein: ASSTEAGQGNQPQH

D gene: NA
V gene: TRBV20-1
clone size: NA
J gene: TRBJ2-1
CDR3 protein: SATLLEQF

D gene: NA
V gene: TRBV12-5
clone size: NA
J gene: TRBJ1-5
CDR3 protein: ASGSGRGEVGQPQH

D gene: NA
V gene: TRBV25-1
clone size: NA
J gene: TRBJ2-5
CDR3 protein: ASSEWSETQY

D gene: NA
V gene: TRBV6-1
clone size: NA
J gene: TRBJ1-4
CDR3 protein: ASSVGLWEKLF

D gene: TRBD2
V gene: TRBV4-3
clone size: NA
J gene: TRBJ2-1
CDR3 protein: ASSQIAGAVHNEQF

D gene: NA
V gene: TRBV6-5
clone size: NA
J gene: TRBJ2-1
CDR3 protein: ASTSVGSSYNEQF

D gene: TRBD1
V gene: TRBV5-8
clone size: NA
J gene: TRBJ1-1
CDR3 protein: ASRGNRGIDTEAF

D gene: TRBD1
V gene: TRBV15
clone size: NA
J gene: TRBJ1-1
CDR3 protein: ATSRGQGNTEAF

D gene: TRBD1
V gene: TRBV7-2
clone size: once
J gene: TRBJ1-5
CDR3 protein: ASSPFTGTGGRQPQH

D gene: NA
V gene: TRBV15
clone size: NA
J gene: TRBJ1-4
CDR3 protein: ATSRRARATNEKLF

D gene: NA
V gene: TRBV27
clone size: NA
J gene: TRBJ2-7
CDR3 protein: ASSPALAFNHEQY

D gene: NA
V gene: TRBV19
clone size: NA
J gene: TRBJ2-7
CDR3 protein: ASTKTISSSYEQY

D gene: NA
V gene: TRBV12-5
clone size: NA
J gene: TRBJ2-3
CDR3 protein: ASTGASVFGTDTQY

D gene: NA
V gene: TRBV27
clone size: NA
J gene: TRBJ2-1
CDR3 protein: ASSLTSSGVSYNEQF

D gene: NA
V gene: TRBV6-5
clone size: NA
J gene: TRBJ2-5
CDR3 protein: ASSYSRLQETQY

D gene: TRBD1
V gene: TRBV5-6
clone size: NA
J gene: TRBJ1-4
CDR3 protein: ASSRDRVDEKLF

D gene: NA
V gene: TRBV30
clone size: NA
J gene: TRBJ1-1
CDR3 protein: AWSTWNTEAF

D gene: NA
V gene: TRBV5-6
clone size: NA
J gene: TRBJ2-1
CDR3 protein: ASSLWADTLYNEQF

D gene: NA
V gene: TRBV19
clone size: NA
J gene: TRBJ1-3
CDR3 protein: ASSTGHRKGNTIY

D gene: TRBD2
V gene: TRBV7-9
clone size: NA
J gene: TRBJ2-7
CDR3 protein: ASSYQLAGGFLEQY

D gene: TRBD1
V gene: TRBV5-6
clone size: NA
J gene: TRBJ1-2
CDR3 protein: ASSSPGQGASSNYGYT

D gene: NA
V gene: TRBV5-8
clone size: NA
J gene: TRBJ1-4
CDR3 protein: ASSLGSIAGEEKLF

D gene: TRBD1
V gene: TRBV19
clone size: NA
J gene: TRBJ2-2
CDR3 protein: ASSTDRESGELF

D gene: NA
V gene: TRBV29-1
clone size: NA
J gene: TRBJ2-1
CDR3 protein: SVRVVGGYNEQF

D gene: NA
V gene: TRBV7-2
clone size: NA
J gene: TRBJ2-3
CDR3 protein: ASSANPGTDTQY

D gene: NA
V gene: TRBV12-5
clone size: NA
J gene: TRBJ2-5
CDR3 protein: ASSRDTLQETQY

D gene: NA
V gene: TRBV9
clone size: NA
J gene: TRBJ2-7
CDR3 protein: ASSVGLAASEQY

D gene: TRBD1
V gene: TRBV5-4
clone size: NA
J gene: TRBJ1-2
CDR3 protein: ASSPGTGAYGYT

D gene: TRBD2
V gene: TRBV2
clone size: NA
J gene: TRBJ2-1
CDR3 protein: ASSHTPPGGEF

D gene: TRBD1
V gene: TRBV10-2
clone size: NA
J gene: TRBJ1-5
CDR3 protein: ASSEDRVDQPQH

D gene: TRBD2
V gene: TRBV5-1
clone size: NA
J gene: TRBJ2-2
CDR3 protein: ASSPLAGRNTGELF

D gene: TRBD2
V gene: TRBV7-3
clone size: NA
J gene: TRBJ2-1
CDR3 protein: ASSSGLLLQDEQF

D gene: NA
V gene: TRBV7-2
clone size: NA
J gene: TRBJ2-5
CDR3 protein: ASSSLAQETQY

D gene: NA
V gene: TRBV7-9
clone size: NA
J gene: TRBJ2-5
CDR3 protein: ASRTVRGSGETQY

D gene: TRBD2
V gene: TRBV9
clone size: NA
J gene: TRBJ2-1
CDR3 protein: ASSTVAGGPLNEQF

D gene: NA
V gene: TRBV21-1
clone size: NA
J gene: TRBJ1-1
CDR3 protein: ASREGQGVYNTEAF

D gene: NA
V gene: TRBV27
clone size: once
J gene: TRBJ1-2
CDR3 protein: ASSPAILNYGYT

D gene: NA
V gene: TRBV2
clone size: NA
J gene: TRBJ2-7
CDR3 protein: ASRGGQTYEQY

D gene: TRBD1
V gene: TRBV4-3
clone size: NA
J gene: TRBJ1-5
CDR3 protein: ASSQESGRGNQPQH

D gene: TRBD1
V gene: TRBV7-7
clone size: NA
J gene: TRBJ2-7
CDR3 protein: ASSPRDRGIGDSYEQY

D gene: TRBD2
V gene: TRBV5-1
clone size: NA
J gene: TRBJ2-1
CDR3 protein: ASSLAAGGPSYNEQF

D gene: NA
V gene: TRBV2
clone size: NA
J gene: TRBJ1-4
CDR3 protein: ATRGQLFTTNEKLF

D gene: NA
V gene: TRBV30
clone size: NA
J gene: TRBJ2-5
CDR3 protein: AWLPGTETQY

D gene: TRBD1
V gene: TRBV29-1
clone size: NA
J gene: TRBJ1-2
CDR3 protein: SVSGTVRGYGYT